The source of this T cell receptor beta chain is a study of molecular identifiers for immune sequencing clone quantification. TCRdb processed the PCR reads anew with MiXCR; each CDR3 protein has one entry. The sample records more than 70,000 distinct CDR3 sequences, roughly 23% being singletons. V was pared by 5 bases and J by 10 bases, with 17 bases between. There are 14 residues in the CDR3. Per germline, CDR1 PRHDT and CDR2 FYEKMQ (reference sequence). The J gene is TRBJ2-2, the V gene TRBV13, with D tentatively TRBD2 (5 bases). The sequenced material came from naive CD8+ T cells from blood, with Jurkat cell RNA spiked in. The sample's subset: FACS-sorted CD8+CD4-CCR7+CD45RA+ naive T cells. This sequence originates from a human donor in good health. Some libraries in this study had Jurkat cell RNA spiked in. The CDR3 loop reads CASSERLPLAELFF. For the CDR3, the DNA is TGTGCCAGCAGCGAGCGACTACCCTTGGCGGAGCTGTTTTTT.